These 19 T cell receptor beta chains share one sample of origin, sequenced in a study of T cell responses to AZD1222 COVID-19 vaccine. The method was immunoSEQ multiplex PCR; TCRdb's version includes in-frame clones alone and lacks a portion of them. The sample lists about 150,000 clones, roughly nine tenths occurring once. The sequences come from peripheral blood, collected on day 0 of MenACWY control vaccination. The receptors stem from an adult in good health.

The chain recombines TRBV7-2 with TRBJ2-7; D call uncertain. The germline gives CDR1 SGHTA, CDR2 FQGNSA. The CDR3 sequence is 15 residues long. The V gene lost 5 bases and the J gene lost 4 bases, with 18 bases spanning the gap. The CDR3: CASSLDTNPLYEQYF. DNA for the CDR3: TGTGCCAGCAGCCTAGATACTAATCCGCTATACGAGCAGTACTTC.

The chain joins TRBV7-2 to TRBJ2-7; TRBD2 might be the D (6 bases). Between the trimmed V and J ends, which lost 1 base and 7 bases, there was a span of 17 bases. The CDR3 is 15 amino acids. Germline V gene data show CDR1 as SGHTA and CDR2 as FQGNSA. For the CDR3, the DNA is TGTGCCAGCAGCTTAGATTTGAGCGGGTTGGGAGAGCAGTACTTC. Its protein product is CASSLDLSGLGEQYF. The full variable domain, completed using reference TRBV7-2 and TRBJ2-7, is GAGVSQSPSNKVTEKGKDVELRCDPISGHTALYWYRQSLGQGLEFLIYFQGNSAPDKSGLPSDRFSAERTGGSVSTLTIQRTQQEDSAVYLCASSLDLSGLGEQYFGPGTRLTVT.

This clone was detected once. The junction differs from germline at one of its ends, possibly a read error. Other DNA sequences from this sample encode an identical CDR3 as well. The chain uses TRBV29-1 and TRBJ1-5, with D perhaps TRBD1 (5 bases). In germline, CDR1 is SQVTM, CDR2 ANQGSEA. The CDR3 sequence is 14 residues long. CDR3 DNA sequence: TGCAGCGTTGAAGAAGCGGGGGGTAATCAGCCTCAGCATTTT. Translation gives CSVEEAGGNQPQHF.

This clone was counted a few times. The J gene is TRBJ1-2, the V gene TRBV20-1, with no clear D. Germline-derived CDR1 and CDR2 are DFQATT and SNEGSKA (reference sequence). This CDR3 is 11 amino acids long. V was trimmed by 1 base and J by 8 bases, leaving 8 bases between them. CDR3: CSARASGGYTF. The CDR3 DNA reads TGCAGTGCTAGAGCCTCGGGGGGCTACACCTTC.

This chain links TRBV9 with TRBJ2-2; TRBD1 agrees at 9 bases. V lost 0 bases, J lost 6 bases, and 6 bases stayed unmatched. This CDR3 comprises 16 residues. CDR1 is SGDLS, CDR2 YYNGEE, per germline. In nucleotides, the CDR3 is TGTGCCAGCAGCGTAGACAGGGGGCGTGTGGCCGGGGAGCTGTTTTTT. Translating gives CASSVDRGRVAGELFF.

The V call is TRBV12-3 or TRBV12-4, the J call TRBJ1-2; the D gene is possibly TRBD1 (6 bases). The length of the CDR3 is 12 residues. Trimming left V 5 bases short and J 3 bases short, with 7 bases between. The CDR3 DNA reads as TGTGCCAGCAGTCGACAGGACTATGGCTACACCTTC. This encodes CASSRQDYGYTF.

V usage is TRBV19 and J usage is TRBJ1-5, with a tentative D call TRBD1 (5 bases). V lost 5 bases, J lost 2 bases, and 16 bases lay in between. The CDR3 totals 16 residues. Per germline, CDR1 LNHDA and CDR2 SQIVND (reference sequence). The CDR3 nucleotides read TGTGCCAGTAGTTCTAGATTTGGAGGGGGCAATCAGCCCCAGCATTTT. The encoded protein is CASSSRFGGGNQPQHF.

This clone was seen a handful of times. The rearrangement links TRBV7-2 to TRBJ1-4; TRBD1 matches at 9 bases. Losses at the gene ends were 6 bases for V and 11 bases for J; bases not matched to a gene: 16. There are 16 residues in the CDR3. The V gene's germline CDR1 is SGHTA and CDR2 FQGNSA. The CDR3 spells CASSRTGTGLQGKLFF. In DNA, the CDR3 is TGTGCCAGCAGTCGTACCGGGACAGGGCTCCAGGGGAAACTGTTTTTT.

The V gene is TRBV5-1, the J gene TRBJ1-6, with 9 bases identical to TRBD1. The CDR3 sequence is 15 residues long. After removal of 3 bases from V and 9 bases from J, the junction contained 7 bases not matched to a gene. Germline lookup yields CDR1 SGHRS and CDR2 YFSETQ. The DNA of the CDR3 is TGCGCCAGCAGCTCGATACAGGGGGCTGGTTCACCCCTCCACTTT. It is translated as CASSSIQGAGSPLHF.

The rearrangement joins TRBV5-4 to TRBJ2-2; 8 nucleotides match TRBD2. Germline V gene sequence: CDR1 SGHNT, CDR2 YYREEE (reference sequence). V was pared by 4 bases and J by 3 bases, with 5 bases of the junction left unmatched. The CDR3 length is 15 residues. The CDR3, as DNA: TGTGCCAGCAGCCTAAGCGGGAGCTACACCGGGGAGCTGTTTTTT. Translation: CASSLSGSYTGELFF. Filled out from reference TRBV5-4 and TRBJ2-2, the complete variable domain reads ETGVTQSPTHLIKTRGQQVTLRCSSQSGHNTVSWYQQALGQGPQFIFQYYREEENGRGNFPPRFSGLQFPNYSSELNVNALELDDSALYLCASSLSGSYTGELFFGEGSRLTVL.

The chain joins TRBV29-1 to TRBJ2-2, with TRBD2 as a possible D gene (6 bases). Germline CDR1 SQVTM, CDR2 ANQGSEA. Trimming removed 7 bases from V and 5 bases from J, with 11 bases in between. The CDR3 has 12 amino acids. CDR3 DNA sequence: TGCAGCGCCCGACGGGGGACCGGGGAGCTGTTTTTT. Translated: CSARRGTGELFF.

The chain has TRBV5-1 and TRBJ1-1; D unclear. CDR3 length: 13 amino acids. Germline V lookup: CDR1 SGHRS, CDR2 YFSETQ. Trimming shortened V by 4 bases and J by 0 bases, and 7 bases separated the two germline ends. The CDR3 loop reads CASSRGMNTEAFF. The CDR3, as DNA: TGCGCCAGCAGCCGCGGAATGAACACTGAAGCTTTCTTT.

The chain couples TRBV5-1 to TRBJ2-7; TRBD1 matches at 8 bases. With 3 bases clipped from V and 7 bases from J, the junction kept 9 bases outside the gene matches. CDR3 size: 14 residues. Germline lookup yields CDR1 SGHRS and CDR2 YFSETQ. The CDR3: CASSWGQAEGEQYF. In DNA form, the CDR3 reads TGCGCCAGCAGCTGGGGACAGGCCGAGGGGGAGCAGTACTTC.

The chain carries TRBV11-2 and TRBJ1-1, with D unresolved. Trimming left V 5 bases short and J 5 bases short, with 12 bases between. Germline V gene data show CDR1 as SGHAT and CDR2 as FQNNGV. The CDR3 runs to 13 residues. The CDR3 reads CASSARLGTEAFF. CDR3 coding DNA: TGTGCCAGCAGCGCCAGGCTGGGGACTGAAGCTTTCTTT. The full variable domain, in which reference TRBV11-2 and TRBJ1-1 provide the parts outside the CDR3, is EAGVAQSPRYKIIEKRQSVAFWCNPISGHATLYWYQQILGQGPKLLIQFQNNGVVDDSQLPKDRFSAERLKGVDSTLKIQPAKLEDSAVYLCASSARLGTEAFFGQGTRLTVV.

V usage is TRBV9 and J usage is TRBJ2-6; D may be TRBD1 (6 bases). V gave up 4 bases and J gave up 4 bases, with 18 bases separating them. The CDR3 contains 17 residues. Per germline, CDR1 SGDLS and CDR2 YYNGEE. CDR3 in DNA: TGTGCCAGCAGCCCCGAGATTGCAGGGGTCGGGGCCAACGTCCTGACTTTC. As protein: CASSPEIAGVGANVLTF.

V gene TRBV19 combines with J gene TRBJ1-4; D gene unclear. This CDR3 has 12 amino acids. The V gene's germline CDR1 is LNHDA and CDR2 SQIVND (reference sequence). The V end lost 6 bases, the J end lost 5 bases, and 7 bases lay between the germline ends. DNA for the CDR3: TGTGCCAGTAGCAGACCCAATGAAAAACTGTTTTTT. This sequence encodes CASSRPNEKLFF.

CDR3 sequence: CTSSQDLRPRETQYF. The CDR3 DNA is TGCACCAGCAGCCAAGATCTGCGACCCCGAGAGACCCAGTACTTC. This chain links TRBV1 with TRBJ2-5. TRBV1 is a pseudogene. This CDR3 spans 15 amino acids.

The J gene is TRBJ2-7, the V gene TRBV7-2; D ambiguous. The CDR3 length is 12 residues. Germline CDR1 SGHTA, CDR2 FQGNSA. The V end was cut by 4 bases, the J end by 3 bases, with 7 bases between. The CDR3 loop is CASSYGYYEQYF. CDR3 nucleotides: TGTGCCAGCAGCTATGGGTACTACGAGCAGTACTTC.

The CDR3 loop reads CASSLRPGGLLQGEQFF. DNA for the CDR3: TGCGCCAGCAGCTTGCGTCCAGGGGGGCTACTACAAGGTGAGCAGTTCTTC. The rearrangement uses TRBV5-1 and TRBJ2-1; TRBD1 is a possible D gene (7 bases). The CDR3 is 17 residues long. Trimming removed 1 base at V and 9 bases at J, with 23 bases between. CDR1 is SGHRS and CDR2 is YFSETQ in the germline V gene.